This T cell receptor (beta chain) emerged from a study of blood T cell repertoires in COVID-19 (dated by TCRdb to 2018 to 2020). For context, the study as a whole: Samples from collaborators originated in the United States, Italy and Spain and spanned both the acute and convalescent phases of COVID-19. The prospective study material was composed of cDNA or gDNA derived from T cells, B-cell-depleted T cells, or PBMCs. Subjects who had been exposed to COVID-19, were actively infected with it, or had recovered from it provided the deeply sampled blood TCRbeta repertoires that made up the dataset. The repertoires were released in a freely available public database meant as a resource for research on the immune response to SARS-CoV-2. Samples were obtained from the ongoing ImmuneRACE study (first 160 participants) and from over 1,000 subjects provided by 6 global collaborators. The sample metadata nearly always contained a de-identified subject ID, COVID-19 status, age in years and sex. Where HLA class I and class II types were available, the types were taken from metadata supplied by the sample provider, not from assay-based typing.

Points on this clone: Its antigen remains undetermined. Per-base qualities were not stored, and no clone one base away is much larger.

CDR1 and CDR2 are read off the germline V gene as MDHEN and SYDVKM. Counted from cysteine to phenylalanine, this CDR3 has 15 amino acids. Only the CDR3 region is kept as DNA, spanning 45 bases read in frame from base 1. V lost 5 bases and J lost 3 bases, and the count of bases not matched to a germline gene is 10. Summary of the overall study and its limitations: The amount of clinical and demographic metadata varied by source and participant and was provided uncurated.

Another Seattle source contributed samples from volunteer blood donors who had recovered from COVID-19. Collaborating institutions collected whole blood in K2EDTA tubes following their own protocols. For TCRbeta analysis, collaborator samples were shipped as frozen whole blood, as isolated PBMCs, or as DNA extracted from either sample type. TCRbeta CDR3 regions were amplified from genomic DNA by means of the immunoSEQ Assay, a bias-controlled multiplex PCR. The original methods were these. The number of nucleated cells in each sample was estimated from the amplification of reference gene primers within the assay. To quantify the absolute abundance of each unique TCRbeta CDR3 rearrangement, sequence reads were collapsed and filtered. For each sample, productive Simpson clonality was calculated as the square root of Simpson's diversity index over productive rearrangements. TCRdb holds this immuneACCESS table with in-frame rearrangements only. Some clones are missing; in checked studies, unresolved V genes explain under half, and the rest has no known cause. V, J and clone size are those of that table, while D and trimming were read from the DNA. The sample data list 250,000 or so clones, and less than 90% of these were observed just once. The top ten clones comprise over 1.5% of the sample.

Sequenced input: peripheral blood. The source of this sequence is a woman between 40 and 50 years old who had recovered from COVID-19. Recombination connected TRBV28 to TRBJ2-7, with 7 bases aligning to TRBD2. The nucleotide sequence reads TGTGCCAGCAGTCCCCCGGGGGGACGGAACTACGAGCAGTACTTC. Its translation reads: CASSPPGGRNYEQYF.